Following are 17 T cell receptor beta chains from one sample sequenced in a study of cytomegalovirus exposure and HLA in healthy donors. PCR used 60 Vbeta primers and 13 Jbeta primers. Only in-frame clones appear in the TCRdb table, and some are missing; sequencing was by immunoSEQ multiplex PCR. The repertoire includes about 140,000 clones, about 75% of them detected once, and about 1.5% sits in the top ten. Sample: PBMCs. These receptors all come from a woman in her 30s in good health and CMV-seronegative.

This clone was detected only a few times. The CDR3 DNA reads TGTGCCAGTAGTATTGGTTGGGGGCAGGGTACTGAAGCTTTCTTT. Translating gives CASSIGWGQGTEAFF. V gene TRBV19 combines with J gene TRBJ1-1; tentative D call: TRBD1 (6 bases). Trimming took 3 bases from V and 5 from J, leaving 16 bases between them. The CDR3 has 15 amino acids. Germline CDR1 is LNHDA and CDR2 is SQIVND (reference sequence).

CDR3 in amino acids: CASSWTGDEQYV. The CDR3 nucleotides read TGTGCCAGCAGCTGGACAGGGGACGAGCAGTACGTC. The rearrangement joins TRBV5-6 to TRBJ2-7; the match to TRBD1 covers 9 bases. Germline CDR1 is SGHDT and CDR2 is YYEEEE. The CDR3 runs 12 residues. The V gene end was trimmed by 3 bases and the J gene end by 5 bases; junction bases not matched to a gene: 0.

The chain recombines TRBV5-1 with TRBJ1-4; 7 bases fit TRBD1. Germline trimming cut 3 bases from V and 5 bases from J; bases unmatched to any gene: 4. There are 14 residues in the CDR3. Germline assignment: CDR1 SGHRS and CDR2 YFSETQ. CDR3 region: CASSSGTANEKLFF. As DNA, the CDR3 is TGCGCCAGCAGCTCCGGGACAGCGAATGAAAAACTGTTTTTT.

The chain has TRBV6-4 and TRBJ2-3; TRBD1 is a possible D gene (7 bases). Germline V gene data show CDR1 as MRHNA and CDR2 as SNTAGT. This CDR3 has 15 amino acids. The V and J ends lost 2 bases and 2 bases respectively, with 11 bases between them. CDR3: CASSDGGTDTDTQYF. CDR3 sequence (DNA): TGTGCCAGCAGTGACGGAGGGACAGACACAGATACGCAGTATTTT.

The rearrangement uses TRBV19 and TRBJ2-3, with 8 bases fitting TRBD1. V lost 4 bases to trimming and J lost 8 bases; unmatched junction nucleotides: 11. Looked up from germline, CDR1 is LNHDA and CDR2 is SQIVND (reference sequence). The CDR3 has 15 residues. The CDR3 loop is CASSTGQGFLGTQYF. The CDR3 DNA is TGTGCCAGTAGTACTGGACAGGGATTCCTAGGTACGCAGTATTTT.

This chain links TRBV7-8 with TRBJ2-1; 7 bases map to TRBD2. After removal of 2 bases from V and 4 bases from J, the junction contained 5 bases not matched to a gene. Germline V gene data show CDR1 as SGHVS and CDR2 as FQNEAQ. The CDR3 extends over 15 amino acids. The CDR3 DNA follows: TGTGCCAGCAGCTTATTTGCGGGGGATTACAATGAGCAGTTCTTC. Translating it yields CASSLFAGDYNEQFF.

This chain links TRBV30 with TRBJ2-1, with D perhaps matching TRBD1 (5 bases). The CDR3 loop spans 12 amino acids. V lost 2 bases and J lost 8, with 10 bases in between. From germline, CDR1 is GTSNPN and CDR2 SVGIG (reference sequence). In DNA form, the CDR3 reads TGTGCCTGGAGTCCTCAGGGATATGAGCAGTTCTTC. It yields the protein CAWSPQGYEQFF. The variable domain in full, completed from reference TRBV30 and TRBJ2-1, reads SQTIHQWPATLVQPVGSPLSLECTVEGTSNPNLYWYRQAAGRGLQLLFYSVGIGQISSEVPQNLSASRPQDRQFILSSKKLLLSDSGFYLCAWSPQGYEQFFGPGTRLTVL.

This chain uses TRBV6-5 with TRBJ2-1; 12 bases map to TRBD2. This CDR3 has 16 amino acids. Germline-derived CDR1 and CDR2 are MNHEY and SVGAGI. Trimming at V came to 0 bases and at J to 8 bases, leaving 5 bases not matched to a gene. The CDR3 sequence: CASSYSLTSGSHEQFF. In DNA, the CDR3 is TGTGCCAGCAGTTACTCGTTGACTAGCGGGAGTCATGAGCAGTTCTTC.

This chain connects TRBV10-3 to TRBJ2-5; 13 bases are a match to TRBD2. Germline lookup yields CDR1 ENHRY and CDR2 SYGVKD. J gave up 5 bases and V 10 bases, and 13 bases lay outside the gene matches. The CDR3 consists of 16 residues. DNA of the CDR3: TGTGCCACCCATAAGGGACTAGCGGGGCAAGGGGAGACCCAGTACTTC. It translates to CATHKGLAGQGETQYF.

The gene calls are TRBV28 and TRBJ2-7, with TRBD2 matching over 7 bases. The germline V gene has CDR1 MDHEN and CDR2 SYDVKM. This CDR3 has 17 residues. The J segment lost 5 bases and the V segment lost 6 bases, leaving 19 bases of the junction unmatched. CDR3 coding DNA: TGTGCCAGCAGGCTGACCCCTGGGAGGGAGCCAACCAACGAGCAGTACTTC. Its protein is CASRLTPGREPTNEQYF. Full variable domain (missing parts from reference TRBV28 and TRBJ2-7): DVKVTQSSRYLVKRTGEKVFLECVQDMDHENMFWYRQDPGLGLRLIYFSYDVKMKEKGDIPEGYSVSREKKERFSLILESASTNQTSMYLCASRLTPGREPTNEQYFGPGTRLTVT.

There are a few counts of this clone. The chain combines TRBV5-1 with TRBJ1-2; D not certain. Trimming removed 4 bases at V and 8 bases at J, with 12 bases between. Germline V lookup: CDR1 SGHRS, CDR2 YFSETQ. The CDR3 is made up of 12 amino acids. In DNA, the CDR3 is TGCGCCAGCAGCGAAACCATGGGCGGCTACACCTTC. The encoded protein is CASSETMGGYTF.

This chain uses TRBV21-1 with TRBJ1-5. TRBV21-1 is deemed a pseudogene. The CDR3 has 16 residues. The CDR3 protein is CASSKGGGAGGCPQHF. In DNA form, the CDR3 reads TGTGCCAGCAGCAAAGGGGGAGGGGCCGGGGGGTGCCCCCAGCATTTT.

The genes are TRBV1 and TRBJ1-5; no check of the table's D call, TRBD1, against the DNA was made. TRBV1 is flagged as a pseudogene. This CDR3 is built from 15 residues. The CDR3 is CTSSRGQGRNQPQHF. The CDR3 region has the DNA TGCACCAGCAGTCGGGGACAGGGACGCAATCAGCCCCAGCATTTT.

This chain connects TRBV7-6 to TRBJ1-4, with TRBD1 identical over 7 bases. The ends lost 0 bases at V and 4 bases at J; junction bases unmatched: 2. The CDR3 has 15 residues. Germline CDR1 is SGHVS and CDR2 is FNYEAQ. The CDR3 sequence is CASSLAGTDNEKLFF. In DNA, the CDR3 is TGTGCCAGCAGCTTAGCCGGGACAGATAATGAAAAACTGTTTTTT.

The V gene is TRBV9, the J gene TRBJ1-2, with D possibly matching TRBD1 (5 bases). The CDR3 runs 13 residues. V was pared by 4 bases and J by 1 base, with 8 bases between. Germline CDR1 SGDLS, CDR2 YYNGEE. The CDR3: CASSRDFNYGYTF. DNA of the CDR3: TGTGCCAGCAGCCGGGACTTTAACTATGGCTACACCTTC.

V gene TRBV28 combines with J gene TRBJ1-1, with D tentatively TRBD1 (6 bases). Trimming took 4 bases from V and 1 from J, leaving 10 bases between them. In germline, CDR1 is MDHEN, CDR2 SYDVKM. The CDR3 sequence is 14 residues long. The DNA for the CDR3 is TGTGCCAGCAGTTGGCAAGGGGGGAACACTGAAGCTTTCTTT. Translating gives CASSWQGGNTEAFF.

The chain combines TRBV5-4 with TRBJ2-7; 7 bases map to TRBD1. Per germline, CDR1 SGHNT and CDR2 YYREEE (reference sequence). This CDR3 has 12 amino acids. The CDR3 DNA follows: TGTGCCAGCAGCTTGGACAGGGGAAAAGGAGACGTC. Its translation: CASSLDRGKGDV.